These 14 T cell receptor beta chains were sequenced from one sample in a study of T cell repertoires in cytomegalovirus infection. Each CDR3 protein is one row after TCRdb ran MiXCR on the reads. The sample has around 180,000 distinct CDR3 sequences, roughly 27% seen once. Sequencing was done on a sample of PBMCs. All receptors come from a human donor in good health (CMV status not recorded). Some clones in this sample may be carry-over from other donors' samples.

This clonotype was seen repeatedly, ten times or more. The genes are TRBV12-3 or TRBV12-4 and TRBJ1-1; TRBD1 matches 11 bases. With V trimmed by 5 bases and J by 4 bases, 6 bases remained unmatched. The CDR3 loop spans 15 amino acids. As DNA, the CDR3 is TGTGCCAGCAGTCCCCAGGGACAGGGGGGCACTGAAGCTTTCTTT. This sequence encodes CASSPQGQGGTEAFF.

This clonotype turned up a few times. The chain recombines TRBV20-1 with TRBJ1-2; D unclear. Germline V gene sequence: CDR1 DFQATT, CDR2 SNEGSKA (reference sequence). The V end lost 2 bases, the J end lost 2 bases, and 12 bases lay between the germline ends. The CDR3 has 14 amino acids. The CDR3 region is CSARPSSINYGYTF. Here the CDR3 DNA reads TGCAGTGCTAGACCTTCAAGTATAAACTATGGCTACACCTTC.

V gene TRBV9 combines with J gene TRBJ2-5, with 11 bases aligning to TRBD2. CDR1 SGDLS and CDR2 YYNGEE come from the germline V gene. This CDR3 is 16 amino acids long. Unmatched junction bases numbered 7, after V lost 4 bases and J lost 2 bases. The CDR3 spells CASSHTRTSGQETQYF. Written as DNA, the CDR3 is TGTGCCAGCAGCCATACCCGGACTAGCGGGCAAGAGACCCAGTACTTC.

The chain joins TRBV9 to TRBJ1-1, with no clear D. The V gene lost 0 bases and the J gene lost 1 base, with 10 bases spanning the gap. The CDR3 spans 15 residues. From germline, CDR1 is SGDLS and CDR2 YYNGEE. The CDR3 region has the DNA TGTGCCAGCAGCGTAGCAACGGTGAGGAACACTGAAGCTTTCTTT. Its translation is CASSVATVRNTEAFF.

As regards this clonotype: The junction departs from germline at one end; a sequencing error may be responsible. V usage is TRBV3-1 and J usage is TRBJ1-1, with a tentative D call TRBD1 (6 bases). This CDR3 region has 15 residues. Germline V gives CDR1 LGHDT, CDR2 YNNKEL (reference sequence). DNA for the CDR3: TGTGCCAGCAGCCAAGACCCGGGGGGGCTGGGTGAAGCTTCCTTT. It codes for CASSQDPGGLGEASF.

This chain joins TRBV7-9 and TRBJ1-1; D gene unclear. The CDR3 has 17 amino acids. The V end was cut by 2 bases, the J end by 3 bases, with 19 bases between. The germline V gene has CDR1 SEHNR and CDR2 FQNEAQ (reference sequence). The CDR3, as DNA: TGTGCCAGCAGCTTAAATTCCCAGCTAGGCCGCCACACTGAAGCTTTCTTT. Translation gives CASSLNSQLGRHTEAFF.

The genes are TRBV11-3 and TRBJ2-5; possibly TRBD2 for D (5 bases). This CDR3 region has 13 residues. V lost 1 base and J lost 4, with 7 bases in between. Germline V gives CDR1 SGHNT, CDR2 YENEEA. The CDR3: CASSLGSGETQYF. The CDR3 DNA reads TGTGCCAGCAGCTTAGGGAGCGGAGAGACCCAGTACTTC.

The chain is built from TRBV2 and TRBJ2-1; TRBD1 agrees at 7 bases. Per germline, CDR1 SNHLY and CDR2 FYNNEI. V was pared by 4 bases and J by 5 bases, with 5 bases of the junction left unmatched. This CDR3 comprises 14 residues. CDR3 in amino acids: CASSADRDHNEQFF. The CDR3 DNA reads as TGTGCCAGCAGTGCCGACAGGGACCACAATGAGCAGTTCTTC. The variable domain in full, with the rest retrieved from reference TRBV2 and TRBJ2-1, is EPEVTQTPSHQVTQMGQEVILRCVPISNHLYFYWYRQILGQKVEFLVSFYNNEISEKSEIFDDQFSVERPDGSNFTLKIRSTKLEDSAMYFCASSADRDHNEQFFGPGTRLTVL.

This clonotype was seen only a few times. The chain is built from TRBV12-5 and TRBJ1-1; D gene unclear. V lost 2 bases and J lost 1, with 8 bases in between. This CDR3 contains 14 residues. Germline V gene data show CDR1 as LGHNT and CDR2 as FRNRAP. The DNA of the CDR3 is TGTGCTAGTGGTTTGAGCACAGCGAACACTGAAGCTTTCTTT. Its translation is CASGLSTANTEAFF. Drawing the rest from reference TRBV12-5 and TRBJ1-1, the complete variable domain is DARVTQTPRHKVTEMGQEVTMRCQPILGHNTVFWYRQTMMQGLELLAYFRNRAPLDDSGMPKDRFSAEMPDATLATLKIQPSEPRDSAVYFCASGLSTANTEAFFGQGTRLTVV.

The chain is built from TRBV20-1 and TRBJ2-1; no definite D call. CDR1 is DFQATT, CDR2 SNEGSKA, per germline (reference sequence). Trimming removed 5 bases at V and 4 bases at J, with 15 bases between. The CDR3 is 14 residues long. The CDR3 region is CSAVRANLYNEQFF. The CDR3 coding sequence is TGCAGTGCTGTTCGTGCTAACTTATACAATGAGCAGTTCTTC.

This chain joins TRBV7-2 and TRBJ1-2; 12 nucleotides match TRBD1. Germline V gene data show CDR1 as SGHTA and CDR2 as FQGNSA. This CDR3 is 14 amino acids long. The V gene end was trimmed by 6 bases and the J gene end by 6 bases; junction bases not matched to a gene: 5. The DNA for the CDR3 is TGTGCCAGCAGTTGGGACAGGGGGCATAATGGCTACACCTTC. The encoded protein is CASSWDRGHNGYTF.

The V and J genes are TRBV12-3 or TRBV12-4 and TRBJ2-5, with D unresolved. The length of the CDR3 is 15 residues. V lost 2 bases and J 5 bases, leaving 15 bases between the germline ends. The DNA for the CDR3 is TGTGCCAGCAGTTTATTTGGTGCCCTGAGGGAGACCCAGTACTTC. It yields the protein CASSLFGALRETQYF.

This clonotype was detected a few times. This chain connects TRBV7-8 to TRBJ2-5, with D unresolved. Trimming removed 5 bases from V and 5 bases from J, with 12 bases in between. Germline V gene data show CDR1 as SGHVS and CDR2 as FQNEAQ. There are 13 residues in the CDR3. The CDR3 sequence: CASSLDTRETQYF. As DNA, the CDR3 is TGTGCCAGCAGCCTTGATACCCGGGAGACCCAGTACTTC.

The chain joins TRBV12-5 to TRBJ1-1; 7 positions match TRBD1. After removal of 4 bases from V and 3 bases from J, the junction contained 2 bases not matched to a gene. Germline V gives CDR1 LGHNT, CDR2 FRNRAP. This CDR3 has 13 residues. The CDR3 coding sequence is TGTGCTAGTGGTTCCCAGGGGGACACTGAAGCTTTCTTT. Translating gives CASGSQGDTEAFF.